This T cell receptor (beta chain) derives from a study of cytotoxic CD8 clonotypes in ibrutinib-treated CLL. Across the whole study: When averaged across all of the samples, the counts came to 255,043 productive templates and 80,000 to 100,000 productive rearrangements. Findings and limits, study-wide: Clonality was higher at baseline than in age-matched healthy donors and tracked circulating CD8+ T-cell counts.

Assay: immunoSEQ multiplex PCR; the TCRdb copy retains only in-frame clones and omits some. The sample includes 110,000 to 150,000 clones, 80% to 95% seen only once; the top ten take roughly 10%. CDR1 is SGHVS, CDR2 FQNEAQ, per germline. Trimming took 8 bases from V and 5 from J, leaving 12 bases between them. The CDR3 extends over 12 amino acids. Turning to this clone: The target antigen is unknown.

The sample was PBMCs, taken after 12 months of ibrutinib treatment. This clonotype was obtained from a human donor with chronic lymphocytic leukemia. The genes are TRBV7-8 and TRBJ1-1, with D possibly TRBD1 on 5 matching bases. CDR3 amino acids: CASGRTWTEAFF. The DNA of the CDR3 is TGTGCCAGCGGGAGGACATGGACTGAAGCTTTCTTT.